Below are 18 T cell receptor beta chains sequenced from a single sample in a study of neurological immune-mediated disorders. TCRdb reprocessed the 5' RACE reads with MiXCR, giving one entry per CDR3 protein. The sample lists 39,000 or so distinct CDR3 sequences, more than 4.5% occurring once. The sample consisted of CD4+ T cells from blood. The receptor source for this set is a man between 18 and 35 years old in good health.

In its sample, this clonotype was seen many times. This chain links TRBV6-1 with TRBJ2-1, with unresolved D. With 4 bases removed from V and 5 bases from J, the gap between germline ends came to 12 bases. The CDR3 runs to 14 residues. Germline V CDR1 and CDR2: MNHNS, SASEGT. The CDR3 loop reads CASSASGRNNEQFF. The CDR3 DNA follows: TGTGCCAGCAGTGCCTCCGGACGGAACAATGAGCAGTTCTTC.

The table lists this clonotype with many counts. This chain links TRBV5-1 with TRBJ2-5, with 7 nucleotides matching TRBD1. The CDR3 length is 15 residues. The junction had 12 bases not matched to a gene; V was cut back by 3 bases and J by 7 bases. From germline, CDR1 is SGHRS and CDR2 YFSETQ. The CDR3 DNA sequence: TGCGCCAGCAGCTGGGGACAGTCCAACGCTGGGACCCAGTACTTC. Residues: CASSWGQSNAGTQYF.

This clonotype was seen at least ten times. This rearrangement joins TRBV4-3 to TRBJ2-5, with 11 bases aligning to TRBD1. The trim removed 4 bases at V and 2 bases at J, leaving 9 bases unmatched. The CDR3 totals 17 residues. Per germline, CDR1 LGHNA and CDR2 YSLEER. The DNA of the CDR3 is TGCGCCAGCAGCCCTCGCCTGGGGGACAGGGGGCAAGAGACCCAGTACTTC. This translates into CASSPRLGDRGQETQYF.

This clonotype was recorded at least ten times. The rearrangement uses TRBV10-3 and TRBJ2-1; 12 bases are shared with TRBD2. CDR1 and CDR2 (germline): ENHRY, SYGVKD. This CDR3 has 13 amino acids. V gave up 7 bases and J gave up 8 bases; unmatched junction bases: 3. DNA for the CDR3: TGTGCCATCACCAGACTAGCGGGGGATGAGCAGTTCTTC. Its protein is CAITRLAGDEQFF.

This clonotype appeared many times. The CDR3 nucleotides read TGTGCCAGCAGTTTAGCGGGCCGGGGAAATTCACCCCTCCACTTT. This sequence encodes CASSLAGRGNSPLHF. This chain uses TRBV12-3 or TRBV12-4 with TRBJ1-6; D is undetermined. Trimming shortened V by 0 bases and J by 7 bases, and 10 bases separated the two germline ends. The CDR3 covers 15 residues.

V is TRBV6-1 and J is TRBJ2-2, with D possibly matching TRBD2 (5 bases). This CDR3 is built from 12 residues. CDR1 MNHNS and CDR2 SASEGT come from the germline V gene. V was clipped by 7 bases and J by 5 bases, with 8 bases between them. As DNA, the CDR3 is TGTGCCAGCATGTCGGGGACCGGGGAGCTGTTTTTT. It specifies CASMSGTGELFF.

This clonotype occurred many times. CDR3 sequence: CSATRGHYNEQFF. The CDR3, as DNA: TGCAGTGCTACGAGGGGTCATTACAATGAGCAGTTCTTC. The chain recombines TRBV20-1 with TRBJ2-1; D could derive from TRBD1 or TRBD2 (5 bases each). This CDR3 has 13 residues. The germline gives CDR1 DFQATT, CDR2 SNEGSKA (reference sequence). V was cut by 4 bases and J by 4 bases, with 11 bases left in between.

This clonotype was counted at least ten times. The V and J genes are TRBV7-3 and TRBJ2-1; TRBD2 matches 11 bases. There are 16 residues in the CDR3. Germline V CDR1 and CDR2: SGHTA, FQGTGA. V lost 5 bases, J lost 2 bases, and 5 bases stayed unmatched. This chain's CDR3 is CASSHQLAGAYNEQFF. The CDR3 region has the DNA TGTGCCAGCAGCCACCAACTAGCGGGGGCCTACAATGAGCAGTTCTTC.

This clonotype has a count of ten or more. The chain carries TRBV7-9 and TRBJ2-7; D call uncertain. The CDR3 contains 13 residues. Germline CDR1 and CDR2: SEHNR and FQNEAQ (reference sequence). The V end was cut by 4 bases, the J end by 2 bases, with 9 bases between. Here the CDR3 DNA reads TGTGCCAGCAGCTCTCTAGAGACCTACGAGCAGTACTTC. It codes for CASSSLETYEQYF.

The gene calls are TRBV21-1 and TRBJ2-5; the D call in the table, TRBD1, was not verified against the DNA. TRBV21-1 has pseudogene status. This CDR3 comprises 15 residues. CDR3 DNA sequence: TGTGCCAGCTGCGGCAGGGCTGGGGACCGGGAGACCCAGTACTTC. It codes for CASCGRAGDRETQYF.

This clonotype was seen ten or more times. The rearrangement uses TRBV7-2 and TRBJ2-1; maybe TRBD1 (6 bases). The germline gives CDR1 SGHTA, CDR2 FQGNSA. The V gene lost 1 base and the J gene lost 7 bases, with 8 bases spanning the gap. The CDR3 is 13 residues long. CDR3 region: CASSLGGLNEQFF. In DNA, the CDR3 is TGTGCCAGCAGCTTAGGGGGGCTGAATGAGCAGTTCTTC. The full variable domain, rest sourced from reference TRBV7-2 and TRBJ2-1, is GAGVSQSPSNKVTEKGKDVELRCDPISGHTALYWYRQSLGQGLEFLIYFQGNSAPDKSGLPSDRFSAERTGGSVSTLTIQRTQQEDSAVYLCASSLGGLNEQFFGPGTRLTVL.

This clonotype was observed many times. The CDR3 coding sequence is TGCGCCAGCAGCCAAGATGAAGGCAGTTCCTATGGCTACACCTTC. Translated, it gives CASSQDEGSSYGYTF. This chain links TRBV4-1 with TRBJ1-2; D gene unclear. V lost 0 bases, J lost 4 bases, and 12 bases lay in between. The CDR3 consists of 15 residues. Germline lookup yields CDR1 MGHRA and CDR2 YSYEKL.

This clonotype was found many times. V usage is TRBV18 and J usage is TRBJ2-1; no definite D call. Germline V gene data show CDR1 as KGHSH and CDR2 as LQKENI. The CDR3 is 12 residues long. The germline V and J ends were trimmed by 6 bases and 7 bases, with 10 bases remaining between them. Here the CDR3 reads CASSPDVNEQFF. The DNA for the CDR3 is TGTGCCAGCTCCCCGGACGTAAATGAGCAGTTCTTC. Full variable domain (rest looked up from reference TRBV18 and TRBJ2-1): NAGVMQNPRHLVRRRGQEARLRCSPMKGHSHVYWYRQLPEEGLKFMVYLQKENIIDESGMPKERFSAEFPKEGPSILRIQQVVRGDSAAYFCASSPDVNEQFFGPGTRLTVL.

This clonotype was observed at least ten times. The gene calls are TRBV5-6 and TRBJ1-6; D call uncertain. The germline V gene encodes CDR1 SGHDT and CDR2 YYEEEE. Trimming took off 3 bases at V and 7 bases at J, with 11 bases between the two ends. This CDR3 is built from 14 residues. CDR3 sequence reads: CASSSRAANSPLHF. The CDR3 DNA follows: TGTGCCAGCAGCTCAAGGGCAGCCAATTCACCCCTCCACTTT. Full variable domain (remainder filled in from reference TRBV5-6 and TRBJ1-6): DAGVTQSPTHLIKTRGQQVTLRCSPKSGHDTVSWYQQALGQGPQFIFQYYEEEERQRGNFPDRFSGHQFPNYSSELNVNALLLGDSALYLCASSSRAANSPLHFGNGTRLTVT.

The gene calls are TRBV3-1 and TRBJ1-1; D unclear. V gave up 2 bases and J gave up 3 bases, with 13 bases separating them. The CDR3 extends over 15 amino acids. The V gene's germline CDR1 is LGHDT and CDR2 YNNKEL (reference sequence). This CDR3 is CASSQTGWSDTEAFF. The CDR3 nucleotides are TGTGCCAGCAGCCAAACGGGGTGGTCGGACACTGAAGCTTTCTTT. The whole variable domain, filled in from reference TRBV3-1 and TRBJ1-1, reads DTAVSQTPKYLVTQMGNDKSIKCEQNLGHDTMYWYKQDSKKFLKIMFSYNNKELIINETVPNRFSPKSPDKAHLNLHINSLELGDSAVYFCASSQTGWSDTEAFFGQGTRLTVV.

This clonotype was seen many times. The CDR3 loop is CASSLRTDNSPLHF. The CDR3 bases are TGTGCCAGCAGCCTTCGGACGGATAATTCACCCCTCCACTTT. The chain carries TRBV3-1 and TRBJ1-6; D call uncertain. Germline CDR1 reads LGHDT; CDR2 reads YNNKEL (reference sequence). Trimming removed 4 bases from V and 5 bases from J, with 9 bases in between. CDR3 length: 14 amino acids.

This clonotype was observed at least ten times. The chain is built from TRBV20-1 and TRBJ2-3; D gene unclear. CDR3 length equals 14 residues. Looked up from germline, CDR1 is DFQATT and CDR2 is SNEGSKA (reference sequence). The germline V and J ends were trimmed by 6 bases and 0 bases, with 13 bases remaining between them. The CDR3 DNA sequence: TGCAGTGCCAGCGTGGCGGCTAGCACAGATACGCAGTATTTT. It codes for CSASVAASTDTQYF.

This clonotype showed up many times. The chain joins TRBV12-3 or TRBV12-4 to TRBJ1-5; 10 bases match TRBD1. Germline trimming cut 5 bases from V and 7 bases from J; bases unmatched to any gene: 5. CDR3 size: 14 residues. CDR3 DNA sequence: TGTGCCAGCAGTCTGGGACAGGGGAGACAGCCCCAGCATTTT. This gives the protein CASSLGQGRQPQHF.